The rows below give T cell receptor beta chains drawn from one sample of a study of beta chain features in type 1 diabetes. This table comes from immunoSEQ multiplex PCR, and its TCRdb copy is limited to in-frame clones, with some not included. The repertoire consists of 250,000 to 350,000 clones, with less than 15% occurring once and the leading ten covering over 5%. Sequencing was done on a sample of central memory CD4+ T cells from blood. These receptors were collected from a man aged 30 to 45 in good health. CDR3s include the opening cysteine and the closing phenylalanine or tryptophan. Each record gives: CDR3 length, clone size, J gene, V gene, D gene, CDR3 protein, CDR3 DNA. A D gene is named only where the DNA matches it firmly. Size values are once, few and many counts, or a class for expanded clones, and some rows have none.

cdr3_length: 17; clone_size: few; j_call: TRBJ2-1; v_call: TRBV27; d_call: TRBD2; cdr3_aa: CASSSKNNPGLAYEQFF; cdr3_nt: TGTGCCAGCAGTTCAAAGAATAATCCGGGACTAGCGTATGAGCAGTTCTTC
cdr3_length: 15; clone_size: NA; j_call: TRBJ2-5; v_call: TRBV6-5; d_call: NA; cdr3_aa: CASSRPSVEYETQYF; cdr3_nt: TGTGCCAGCAGTCGCCCTTCGGTTGAGTACGAGACCCAGTACTTC
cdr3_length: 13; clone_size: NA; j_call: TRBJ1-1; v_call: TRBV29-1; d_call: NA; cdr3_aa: CSVEVAVTTEAFF; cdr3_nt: TGCAGCGTTGAAGTGGCGGTTACGACTGAAGCCTTCTTT
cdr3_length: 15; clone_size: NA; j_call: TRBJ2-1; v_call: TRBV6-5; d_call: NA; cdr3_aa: CASSVSSGSYNEQFF; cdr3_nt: TGTGCCAGCAGTGTGAGTAGCGGCAGTTACAATGAGCAGTTCTTC
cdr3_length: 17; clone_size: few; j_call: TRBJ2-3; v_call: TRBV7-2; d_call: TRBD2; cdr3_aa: CASSFTLAGRGTDTQYF; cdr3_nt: TGTGCCAGCAGCTTCACTTTAGCGGGAAGGGGCACAGATACGCAGTATTTT
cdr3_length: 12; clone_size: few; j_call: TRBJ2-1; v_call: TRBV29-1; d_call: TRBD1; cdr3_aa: CSTGQGRNEQFF; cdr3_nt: TGCAGCACTGGACAGGGGCGAAATGAGCAGTTCTTC
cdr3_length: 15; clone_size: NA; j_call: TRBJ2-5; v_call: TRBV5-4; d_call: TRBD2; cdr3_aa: CASSPGSGGQETQYF; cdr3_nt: TGTGCCAGCAGTCCGGGGAGCGGGGGTCAAGAGACCCAGTACTTC
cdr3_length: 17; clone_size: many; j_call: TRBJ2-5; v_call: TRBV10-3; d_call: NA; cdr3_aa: CAISGPRADRAKETQYF; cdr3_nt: TGTGCCATCAGTGGGCCCCGAGCGGACAGAGCAAAAGAGACCCAGTACTTC
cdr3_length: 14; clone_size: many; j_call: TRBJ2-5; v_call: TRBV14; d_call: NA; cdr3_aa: CASSRRDYQETQYF; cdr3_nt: TGTGCCAGCAGCCGACGAGACTATCAAGAGACCCAGTACTTC
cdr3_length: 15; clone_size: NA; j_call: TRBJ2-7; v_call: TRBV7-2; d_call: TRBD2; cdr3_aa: CASSPRTSGSYEQYF; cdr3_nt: TGTGCCAGCAGCCCGCGGACTAGCGGGTCCTACGAGCAGTACTTC
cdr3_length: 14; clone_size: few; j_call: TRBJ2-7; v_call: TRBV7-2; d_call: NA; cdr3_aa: CASTSGPVSYEQYF; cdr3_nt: TGTGCCAGCACCTCCGGGCCGGTTTCCTACGAGCAGTACTTC
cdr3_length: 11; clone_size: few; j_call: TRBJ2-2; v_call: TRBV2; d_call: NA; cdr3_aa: CASSETLQLFF; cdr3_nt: TGTGCCAGCAGTGAAACGTTACAGCTGTTTTTT
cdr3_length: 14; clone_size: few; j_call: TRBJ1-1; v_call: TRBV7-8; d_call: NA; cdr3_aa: CASSLGTANTEAFF; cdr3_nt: TGTGCCAGCAGCTTAGGTACAGCGAACACTGAAGCTTTCTTT
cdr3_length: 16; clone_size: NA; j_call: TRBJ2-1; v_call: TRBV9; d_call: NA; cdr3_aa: CASSVVPGAHGNEQFF; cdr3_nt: TGTGCCAGCAGCGTAGTTCCAGGTGCCCATGGCAATGAGCAGTTCTTC
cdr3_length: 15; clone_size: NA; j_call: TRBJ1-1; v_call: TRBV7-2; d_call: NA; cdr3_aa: CASSLSGGGSTEAFF; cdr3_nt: TGTGCCAGCAGCTTATCGGGGGGAGGTAGCACTGAAGCTTTCTTT
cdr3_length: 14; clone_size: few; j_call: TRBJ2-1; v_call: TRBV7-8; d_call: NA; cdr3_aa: CASSRDPGYNEQFF; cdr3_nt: TGTGCCAGCAGCCGAGATCCAGGGTACAATGAGCAGTTCTTC
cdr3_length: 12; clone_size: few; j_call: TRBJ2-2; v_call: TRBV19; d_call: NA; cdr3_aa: CPPPAGTGELFF; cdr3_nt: TGTCCCCCCCCGGCGGGCACCGGGGAGCTGTTTTTT
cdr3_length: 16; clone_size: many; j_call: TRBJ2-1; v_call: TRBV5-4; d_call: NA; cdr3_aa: CASSEGTPSSYNEQFF; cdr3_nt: TGTGCCAGCAGCGAAGGGACCCCGAGCTCCTACAATGAGCAGTTCTTC
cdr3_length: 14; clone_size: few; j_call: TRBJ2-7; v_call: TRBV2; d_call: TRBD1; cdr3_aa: CASRDRGSSYEQYF; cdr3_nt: TGTGCCAGCAGGGACAGGGGCTCTTCCTACGAGCAGTACTTC
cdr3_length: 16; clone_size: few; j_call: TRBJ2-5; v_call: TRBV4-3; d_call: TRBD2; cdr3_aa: CASSQMSGTSWETQYF; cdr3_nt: TGCGCCAGCAGCCAGATGAGCGGGACTAGCTGGGAGACCCAGTACTTC
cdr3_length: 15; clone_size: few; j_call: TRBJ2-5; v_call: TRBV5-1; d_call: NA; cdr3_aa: CASSLTLTPGETQYF; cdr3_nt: TGCGCCAGCAGCTTAACCCTAACCCCCGGGGAGACCCAGTACTTC
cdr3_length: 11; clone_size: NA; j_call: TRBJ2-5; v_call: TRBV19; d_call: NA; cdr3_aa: CATTRQETQYF; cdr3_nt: TGTGCCACCACCCGTCAAGAGACCCAGTACTTC
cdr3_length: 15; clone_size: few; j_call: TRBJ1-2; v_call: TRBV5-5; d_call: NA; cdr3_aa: CASSLDSASNYGYTF; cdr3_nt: TGTGCCAGCAGCTTGGACAGTGCCAGTAACTATGGCTACACCTTC
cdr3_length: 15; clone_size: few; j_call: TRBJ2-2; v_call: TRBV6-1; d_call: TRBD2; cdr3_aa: CASSERGWNTGELFF; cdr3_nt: TGTGCCAGCAGTGAGCGGGGGTGGAACACCGGGGAGCTGTTTTTT
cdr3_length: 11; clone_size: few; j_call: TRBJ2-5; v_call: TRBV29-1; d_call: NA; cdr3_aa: CSVRTSETQYF; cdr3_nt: TGCAGCGTTAGGACTTCAGAGACCCAGTACTTC
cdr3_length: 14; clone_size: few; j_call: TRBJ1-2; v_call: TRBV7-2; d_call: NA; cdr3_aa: CASSRPGPNYGYTF; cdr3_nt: TGTGCCAGCAGCCGCCCGGGTCCCAACTATGGCTACACCTTC
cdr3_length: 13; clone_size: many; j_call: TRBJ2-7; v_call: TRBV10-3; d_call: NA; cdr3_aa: CAISEGHSYEQYF; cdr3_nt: TGTGCCATCAGTGAGGGACACTCCTACGAGCAGTACTTC
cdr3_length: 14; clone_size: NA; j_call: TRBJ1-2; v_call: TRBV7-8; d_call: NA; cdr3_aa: CASSHTNTNYGYTF; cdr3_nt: TGTGCCAGCAGTCATACAAATACTAACTATGGCTACACCTTC
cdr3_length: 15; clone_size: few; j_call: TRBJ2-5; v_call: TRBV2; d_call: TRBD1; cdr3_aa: CASSGSTGGQETQYF; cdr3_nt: TGTGCCAGCAGTGGATCGACAGGGGGCCAAGAGACCCAGTACTTC
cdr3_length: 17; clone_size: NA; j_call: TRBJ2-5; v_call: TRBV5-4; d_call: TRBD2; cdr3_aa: CASSPNPSGGEQETQYF; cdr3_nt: TGTGCCAGCAGCCCGAACCCTAGCGGGGGGGAACAAGAGACCCAGTACTTC
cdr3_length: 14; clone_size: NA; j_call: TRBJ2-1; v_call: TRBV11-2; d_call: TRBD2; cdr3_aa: CASSPRTSGGEQFF; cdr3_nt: TGTGCCAGCAGCCCGCGGACTAGCGGGGGGGAGCAGTTCTTC
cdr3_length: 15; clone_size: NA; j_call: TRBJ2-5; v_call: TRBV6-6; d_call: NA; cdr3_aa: CASSPPGQLQETQYF; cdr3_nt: TGTGCCAGCAGTCCCCCCGGGCAGCTTCAAGAGACCCAGTACTTC
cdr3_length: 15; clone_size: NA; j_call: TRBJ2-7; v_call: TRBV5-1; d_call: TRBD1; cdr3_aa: CASSTYPGQGKEQYF; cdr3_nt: TGCGCCAGCTCGACTTATCCGGGACAGGGTAAAGAGCAGTACTTC
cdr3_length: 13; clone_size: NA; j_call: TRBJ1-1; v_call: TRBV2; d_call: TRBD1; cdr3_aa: CASALTGDTEAFF; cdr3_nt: TGTGCCAGCGCCTTGACAGGGGACACTGAAGCTTTCTTT
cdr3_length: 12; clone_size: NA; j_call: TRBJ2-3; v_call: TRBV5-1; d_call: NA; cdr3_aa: CASSSPLDTQYF; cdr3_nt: TGCGCCAGCAGTTCCCCACTAGACACGCAGTATTTT
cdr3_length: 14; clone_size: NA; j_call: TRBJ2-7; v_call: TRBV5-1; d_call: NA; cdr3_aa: CASSIKQGSYEQYF; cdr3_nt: TGCGCCAGCAGCATAAAACAGGGTTCCTACGAGCAGTACTTC
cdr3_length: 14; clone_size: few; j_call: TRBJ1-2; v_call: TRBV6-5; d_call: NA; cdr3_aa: CASSPGEFTRGYTF; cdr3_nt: TGTGCCAGCAGTCCAGGGGAGTTCACGAGGGGCTACACCTTC
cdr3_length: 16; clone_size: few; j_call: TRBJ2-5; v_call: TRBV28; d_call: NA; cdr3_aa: CASSRSSLGGKETQYF; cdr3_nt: TGTGCCAGCAGCCGAAGTAGCCTCGGGGGAAAAGAGACCCAGTACTTC
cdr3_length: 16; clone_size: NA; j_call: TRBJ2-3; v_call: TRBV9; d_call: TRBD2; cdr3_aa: CASSPRASGVADTQYF; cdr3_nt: TGTGCCAGCAGCCCCCGGGCTAGCGGGGTCGCAGATACGCAGTATTTT
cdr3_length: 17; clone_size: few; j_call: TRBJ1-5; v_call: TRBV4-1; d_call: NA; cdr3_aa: CASSQELLGAKYQPQHF; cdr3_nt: TGCGCCAGCAGCCAAGAACTCCTAGGGGCCAAATATCAGCCCCAGCATTTT
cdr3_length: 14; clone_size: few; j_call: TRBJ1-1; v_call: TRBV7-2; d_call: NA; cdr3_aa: CASSLSTWDAEAFF; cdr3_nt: TGTGCCAGCAGCTTGTCGACCTGGGATGCTGAAGCTTTCTTT
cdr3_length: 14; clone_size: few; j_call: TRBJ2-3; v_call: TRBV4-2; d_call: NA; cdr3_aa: CASSPKESTDTQYF; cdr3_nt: TGTGCCAGCAGCCCGAAGGAGAGCACAGATACGCAGTATTTT
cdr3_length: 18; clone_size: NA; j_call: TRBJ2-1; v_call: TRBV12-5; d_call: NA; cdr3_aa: CASGLSPQGSPFYNEQFF; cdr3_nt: TGTGCTAGTGGTTTGTCCCCACAGGGATCTCCATTCTACAATGAGCAGTTCTTC
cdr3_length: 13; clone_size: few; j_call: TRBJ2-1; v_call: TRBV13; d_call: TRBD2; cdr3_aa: CASSLLAGGEQFF; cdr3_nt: TGTGCCAGCAGCTTACTAGCGGGGGGAGAGCAGTTCTTC
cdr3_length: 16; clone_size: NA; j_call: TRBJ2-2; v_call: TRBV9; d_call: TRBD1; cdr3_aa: CASSETGGAYRGELFF; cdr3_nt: TGTGCCAGCAGTGAAACAGGGGGCGCCTATCGAGGGGAGCTGTTTTTT
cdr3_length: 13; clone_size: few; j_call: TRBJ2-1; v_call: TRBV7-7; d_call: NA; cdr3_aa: CASSVGPDNEQFF; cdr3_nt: TGTGCCAGCAGCGTGGGACCAGACAATGAGCAGTTCTTC
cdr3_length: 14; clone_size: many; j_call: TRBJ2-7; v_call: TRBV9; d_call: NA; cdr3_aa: CASSVLAESYEQYF; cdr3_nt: TGTGCCAGCAGCGTACTCGCAGAGTCCTACGAGCAGTACTTC
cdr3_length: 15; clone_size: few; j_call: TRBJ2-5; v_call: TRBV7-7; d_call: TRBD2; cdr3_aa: CASSLPGTSVETQYF; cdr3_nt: TGTGCCAGCAGTTTACCCGGGACTAGCGTAGAGACCCAGTACTTC
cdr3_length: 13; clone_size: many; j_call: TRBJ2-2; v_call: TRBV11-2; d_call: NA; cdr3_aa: CASSKVRGGELFF; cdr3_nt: TGTGCCAGCAGCAAGGTCCGAGGGGGGGAGCTGTTTTTT
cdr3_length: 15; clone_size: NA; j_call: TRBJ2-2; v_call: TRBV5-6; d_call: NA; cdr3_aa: CASSLVLISAGELFF; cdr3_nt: TGTGCCAGCAGCTTGGTCCTAATATCGGCCGGGGAGCTGTTTTTT
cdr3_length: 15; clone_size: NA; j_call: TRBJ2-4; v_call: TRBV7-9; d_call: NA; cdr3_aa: CASSERLGVVDIQYF; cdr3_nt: TGTGCCAGCAGCGAACGTTTAGGGGTTGTGGACATTCAGTACTTC
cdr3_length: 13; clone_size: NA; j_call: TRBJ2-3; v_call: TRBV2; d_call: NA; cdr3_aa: CASGARMTDTQYF; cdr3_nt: TGTGCCAGCGGGGCCCGCATGACAGATACGCAGTATTTT
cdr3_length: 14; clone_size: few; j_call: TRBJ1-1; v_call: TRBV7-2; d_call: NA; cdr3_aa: CASSLGPANTEAFF; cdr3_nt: TGTGCCAGCAGCTTAGGTCCAGCGAACACTGAAGCTTTCTTT
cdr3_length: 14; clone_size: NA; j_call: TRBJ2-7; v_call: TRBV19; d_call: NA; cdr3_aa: CASSIGTLTYEQYF; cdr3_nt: TGTGCCAGTAGTATTGGGACCCTTACCTACGAGCAGTACTTC